This T cell receptor (beta chain) was recovered during a study of shared clonotypes between healthy human individuals. Study summary: Per donor, three plates held CD4 naive cells, three held CD4 memory, two held CD8 naive and one held CD8 memory. Notes on the study in general: The authors expected sequencing depth to affect clonotype sharing among donors. When compared with the clonotypes that were shared by all four sorted-subset donors, the non-shared clonotypes turned out to have lower generation probabilities.

About this clone: Its antigen is not known.

As defined, naive CD8 cells were CD45RO-negative and positively selected for CCR7, with terminally differentiated effector memory CD45RA+ cells excluded. Produced via immunoSEQ multiplex PCR; TCRdb's table is partial and in-frame only. The sample lists approximately 2,000,000 clones, 80% to 95% occurring once. The CDR3 length is 13 residues. V lost 0 bases and J lost 10, with 10 bases in between. The germline CDR1 and CDR2 sequences are KGHSY and FQNENV. The sequence derives from a man younger than 35 in good health. Some clones in this sample may be carry-over from other donors' samples. The sample consisted of naive CD8+ T cells from PBMCs. This chain joins TRBV16 and TRBJ2-1; D not certain. The CDR3 here is CASSQSAAREQFF. The CDR3 DNA reads TGTGCCAGCAGCCAATCGGCCGCTCGAGAGCAGTTCTTC.